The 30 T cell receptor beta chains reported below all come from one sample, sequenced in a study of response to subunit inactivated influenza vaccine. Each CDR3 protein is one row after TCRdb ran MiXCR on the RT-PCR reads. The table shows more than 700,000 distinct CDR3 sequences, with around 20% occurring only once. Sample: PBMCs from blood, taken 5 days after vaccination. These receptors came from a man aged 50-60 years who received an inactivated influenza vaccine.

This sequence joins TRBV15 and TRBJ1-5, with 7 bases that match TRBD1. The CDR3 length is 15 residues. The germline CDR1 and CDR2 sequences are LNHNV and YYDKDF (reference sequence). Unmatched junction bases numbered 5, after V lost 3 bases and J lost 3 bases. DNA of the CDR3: TGTGCCACCAGCAGGGGGGACAGACCCAATCAGCCCCAGCATTTT. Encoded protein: CATSRGDRPNQPQHF.

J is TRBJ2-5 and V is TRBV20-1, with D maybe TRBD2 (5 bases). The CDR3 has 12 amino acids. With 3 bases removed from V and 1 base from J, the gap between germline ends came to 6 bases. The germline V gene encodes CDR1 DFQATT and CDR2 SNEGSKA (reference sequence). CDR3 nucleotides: TGCAGTGCTAGTGCGGGCCAAGAGACCCAGTACTTC. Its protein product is CSASAGQETQYF.

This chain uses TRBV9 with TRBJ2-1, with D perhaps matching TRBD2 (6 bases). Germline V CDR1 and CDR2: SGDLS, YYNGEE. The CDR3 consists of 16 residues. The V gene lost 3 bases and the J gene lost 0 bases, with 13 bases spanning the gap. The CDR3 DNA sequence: TGTGCCAGCAGCGCCGGGAGCCTCAGCTCCTACAATGAGCAGTTCTTC. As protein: CASSAGSLSSYNEQFF.

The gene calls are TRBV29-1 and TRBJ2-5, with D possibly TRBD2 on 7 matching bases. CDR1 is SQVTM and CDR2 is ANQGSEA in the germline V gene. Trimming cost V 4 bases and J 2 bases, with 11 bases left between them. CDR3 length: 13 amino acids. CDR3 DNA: TGCAGCGTTGTAGGGGGGGTTCAAGAGACCCAGTACTTC. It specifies CSVVGGVQETQYF.

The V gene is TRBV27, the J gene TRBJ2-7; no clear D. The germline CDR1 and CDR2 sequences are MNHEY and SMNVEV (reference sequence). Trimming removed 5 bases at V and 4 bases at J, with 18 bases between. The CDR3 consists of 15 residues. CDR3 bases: TGTGCCAGCAGTCCCACCCTAGGTCGACGGTACGAGCAGTACTTC. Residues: CASSPTLGRRYEQYF.

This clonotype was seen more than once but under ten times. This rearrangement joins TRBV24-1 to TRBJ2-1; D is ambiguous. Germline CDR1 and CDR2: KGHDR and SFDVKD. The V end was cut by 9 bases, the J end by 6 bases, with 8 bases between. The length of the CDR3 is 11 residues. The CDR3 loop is CATAASNEQFF. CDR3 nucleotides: TGTGCCACCGCCGCAAGCAATGAGCAGTTCTTC.

As DNA, the CDR3 is TGTGCCAGCAGCCCCCGGGACTCAACTAATGAAAAACTGTTTTTT. Translation: CASSPRDSTNEKLFF. The chain links TRBV7-9 to TRBJ1-4, with D perhaps matching TRBD1 (5 bases). V gave up 5 bases and J gave up 0 bases, with 10 bases separating them. Per the germline V gene, CDR1 is SEHNR and CDR2 is FQNEAQ (reference sequence). The CDR3 has 15 amino acids.

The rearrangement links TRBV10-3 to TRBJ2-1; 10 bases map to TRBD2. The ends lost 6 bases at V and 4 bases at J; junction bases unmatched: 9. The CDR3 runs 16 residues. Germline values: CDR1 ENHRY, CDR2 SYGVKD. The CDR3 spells CAIRSAGGPGYNEQFF. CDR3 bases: TGTGCCATCAGGTCAGCGGGGGGGCCGGGTTACAATGAGCAGTTCTTC.

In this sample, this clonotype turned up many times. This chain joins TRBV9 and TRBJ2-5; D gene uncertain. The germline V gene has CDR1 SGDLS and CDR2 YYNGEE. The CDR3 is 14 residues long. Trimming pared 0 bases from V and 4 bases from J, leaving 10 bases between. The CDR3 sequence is CASSVAAEGETQYF. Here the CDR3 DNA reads TGTGCCAGCAGCGTAGCGGCAGAAGGAGAGACCCAGTACTTC.

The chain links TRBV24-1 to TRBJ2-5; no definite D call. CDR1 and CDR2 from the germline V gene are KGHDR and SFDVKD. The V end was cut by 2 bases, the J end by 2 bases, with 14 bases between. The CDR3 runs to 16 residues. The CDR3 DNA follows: TGTGCCACCAGTGATTACCCCGGCAGTACACAAGAGACCCAGTACTTC. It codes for CATSDYPGSTQETQYF.

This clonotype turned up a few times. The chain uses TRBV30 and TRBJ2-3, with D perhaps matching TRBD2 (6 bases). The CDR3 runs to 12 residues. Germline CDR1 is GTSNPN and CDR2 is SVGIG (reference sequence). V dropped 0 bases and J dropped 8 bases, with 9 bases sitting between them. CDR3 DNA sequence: TGTGCCTGGAGTGTACTCGGGGGTACGCAGTATTTT. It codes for CAWSVLGGTQYF.

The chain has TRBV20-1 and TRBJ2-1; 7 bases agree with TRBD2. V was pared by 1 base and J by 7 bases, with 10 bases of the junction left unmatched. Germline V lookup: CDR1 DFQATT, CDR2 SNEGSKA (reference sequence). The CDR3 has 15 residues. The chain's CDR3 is CSARAPFSGKNEQFF. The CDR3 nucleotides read TGCAGTGCTAGAGCTCCTTTCAGCGGGAAGAATGAGCAGTTCTTC.

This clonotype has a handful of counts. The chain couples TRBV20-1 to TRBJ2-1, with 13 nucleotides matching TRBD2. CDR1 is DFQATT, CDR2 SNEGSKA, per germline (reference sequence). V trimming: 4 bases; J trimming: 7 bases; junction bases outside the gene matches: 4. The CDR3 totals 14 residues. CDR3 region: CSAKTSGRRNEQFF. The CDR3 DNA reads TGCAGTGCTAAGACTAGCGGGAGGCGGAATGAGCAGTTCTTC.

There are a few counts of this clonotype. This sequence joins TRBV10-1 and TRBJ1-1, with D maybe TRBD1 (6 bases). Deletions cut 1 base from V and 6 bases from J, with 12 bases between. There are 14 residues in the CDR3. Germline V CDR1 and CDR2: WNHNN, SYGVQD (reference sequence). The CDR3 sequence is CASSEFQGRAEAFF. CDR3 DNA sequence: TGCGCCAGCAGTGAGTTCCAGGGGAGGGCTGAAGCTTTCTTT.

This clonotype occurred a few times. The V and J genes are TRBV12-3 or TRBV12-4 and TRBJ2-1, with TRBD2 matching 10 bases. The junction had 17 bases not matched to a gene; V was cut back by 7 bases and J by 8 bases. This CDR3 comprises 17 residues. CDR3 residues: CASIRLTSGSLSYEQFF. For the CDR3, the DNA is TGTGCCAGCATTAGATTGACTAGCGGGTCATTAAGTTATGAGCAGTTCTTC.

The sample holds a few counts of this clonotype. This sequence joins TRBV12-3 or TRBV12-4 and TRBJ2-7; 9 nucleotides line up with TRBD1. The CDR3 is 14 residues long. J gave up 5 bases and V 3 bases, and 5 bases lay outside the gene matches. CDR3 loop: CASSLRDRDHEQYF. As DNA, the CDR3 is TGTGCCAGCAGTTTGAGGGACAGGGACCACGAGCAGTACTTC.

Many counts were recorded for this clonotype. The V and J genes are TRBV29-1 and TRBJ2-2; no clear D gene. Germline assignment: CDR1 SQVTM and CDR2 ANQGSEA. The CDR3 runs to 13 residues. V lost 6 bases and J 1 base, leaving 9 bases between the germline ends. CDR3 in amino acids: CSVSWGNTGELFF. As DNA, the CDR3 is TGCAGCGTCTCTTGGGGGAACACCGGGGAGCTGTTTTTT.

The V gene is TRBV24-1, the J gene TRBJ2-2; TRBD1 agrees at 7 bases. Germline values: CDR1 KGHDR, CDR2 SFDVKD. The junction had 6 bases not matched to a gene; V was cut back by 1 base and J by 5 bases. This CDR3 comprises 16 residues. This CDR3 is CATSDLWTGGTGELFF. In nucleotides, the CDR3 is TGTGCCACCAGTGATTTATGGACAGGTGGAACCGGGGAGCTGTTTTTT.

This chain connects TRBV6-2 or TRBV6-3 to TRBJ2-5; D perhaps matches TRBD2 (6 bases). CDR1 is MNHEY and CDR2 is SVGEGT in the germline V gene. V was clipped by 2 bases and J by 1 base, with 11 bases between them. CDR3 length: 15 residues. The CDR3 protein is CASSYTTGVQETQYF. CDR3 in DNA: TGTGCCAGCAGTTACACCACGGGGGTCCAAGAGACCCAGTACTTC.

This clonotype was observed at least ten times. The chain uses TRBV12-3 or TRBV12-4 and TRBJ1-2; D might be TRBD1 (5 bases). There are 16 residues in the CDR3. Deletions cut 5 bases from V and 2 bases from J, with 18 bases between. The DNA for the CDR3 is TGTGCCAGCAGTCCCGGCCCCCCGCAGGGCAACTATGGCTACACCTTC. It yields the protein CASSPGPPQGNYGYTF.

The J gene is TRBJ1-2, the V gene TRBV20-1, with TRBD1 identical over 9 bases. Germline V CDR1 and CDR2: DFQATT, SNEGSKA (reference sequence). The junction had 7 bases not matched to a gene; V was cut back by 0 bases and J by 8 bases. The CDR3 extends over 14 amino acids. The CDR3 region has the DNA TGCAGTGCTAGAGAACCCGGGACAGGGTCGGGCTACACCTTC. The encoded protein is CSAREPGTGSGYTF.

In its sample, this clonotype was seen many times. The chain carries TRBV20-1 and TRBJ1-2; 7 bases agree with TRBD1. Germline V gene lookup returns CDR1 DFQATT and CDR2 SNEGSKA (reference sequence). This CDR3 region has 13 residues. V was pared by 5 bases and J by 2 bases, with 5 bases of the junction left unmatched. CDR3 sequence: CSALDRVNYGYTF. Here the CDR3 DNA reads TGCAGTGCTCTTGACAGGGTGAACTATGGCTACACCTTC.

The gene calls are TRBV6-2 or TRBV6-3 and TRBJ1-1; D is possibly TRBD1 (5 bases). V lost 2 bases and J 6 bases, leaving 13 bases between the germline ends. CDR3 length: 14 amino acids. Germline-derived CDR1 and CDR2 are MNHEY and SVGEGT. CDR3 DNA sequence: TGTGCCAGCAGTTACAACCAGGGTCGGTCTGAAGCTTTCTTT. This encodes CASSYNQGRSEAFF.

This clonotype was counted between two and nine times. CDR3 sequence reads: CASSLGGHSSYEQYF. As DNA, the CDR3 is TGCGCCAGCAGCTTGGGCGGGCACAGCTCCTACGAGCAGTACTTC. The chain links TRBV5-1 to TRBJ2-7, with a possible D match to TRBD2 (5 bases). Trimming left V 0 bases short and J 0 bases short, with 10 bases between. The CDR3 sequence is 15 residues long. Looked up from germline, CDR1 is SGHRS and CDR2 is YFSETQ.

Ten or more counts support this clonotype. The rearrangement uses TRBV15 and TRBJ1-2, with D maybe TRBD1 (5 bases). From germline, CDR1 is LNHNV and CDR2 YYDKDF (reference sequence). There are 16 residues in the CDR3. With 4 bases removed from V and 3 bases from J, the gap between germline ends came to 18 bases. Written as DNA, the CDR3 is TGTGCCACCAGCACCCGGAAAGGGGCCATTGACTATGGCTACACCTTC. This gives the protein CATSTRKGAIDYGYTF.

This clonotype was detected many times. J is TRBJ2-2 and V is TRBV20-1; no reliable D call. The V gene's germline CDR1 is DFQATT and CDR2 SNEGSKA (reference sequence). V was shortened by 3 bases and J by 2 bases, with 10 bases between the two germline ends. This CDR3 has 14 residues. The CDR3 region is CSASSVLNTGELFF. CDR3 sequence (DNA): TGCAGTGCTAGTAGTGTACTAAACACCGGGGAGCTGTTTTTT.

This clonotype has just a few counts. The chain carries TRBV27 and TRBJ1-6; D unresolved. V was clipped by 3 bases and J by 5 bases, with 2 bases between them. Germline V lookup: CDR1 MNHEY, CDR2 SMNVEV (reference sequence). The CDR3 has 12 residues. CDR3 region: CASSFDNSPLHF. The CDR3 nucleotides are TGTGCCAGCAGTTTTGATAATTCACCCCTCCACTTT.

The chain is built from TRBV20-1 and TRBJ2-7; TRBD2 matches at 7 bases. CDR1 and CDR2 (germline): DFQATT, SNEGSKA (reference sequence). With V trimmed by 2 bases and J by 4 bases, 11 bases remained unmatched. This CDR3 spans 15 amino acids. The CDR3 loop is CSARLDGGNPYEQYF. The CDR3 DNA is TGCAGTGCTAGATTAGACGGGGGGAACCCGTACGAGCAGTACTTC.

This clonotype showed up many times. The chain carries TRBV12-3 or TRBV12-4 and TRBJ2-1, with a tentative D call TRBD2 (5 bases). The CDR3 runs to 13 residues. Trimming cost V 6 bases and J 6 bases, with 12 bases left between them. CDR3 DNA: TGTGCCAGCAGCTTTACTACTAGCAATGAGCAGTTCTTC. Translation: CASSFTTSNEQFF.

CDR3 amino acids: CASSVEDSNQPQHF. CDR3 DNA: TGTGCCAGCAGCGTAGAGGACAGCAATCAGCCCCAGCATTTT. The V gene is TRBV9, the J gene TRBJ1-5; D gene ambiguous. The V gene lost 0 bases and the J gene lost 1 base, with 5 bases spanning the gap. Per germline, CDR1 SGDLS and CDR2 YYNGEE. This CDR3 comprises 14 residues.